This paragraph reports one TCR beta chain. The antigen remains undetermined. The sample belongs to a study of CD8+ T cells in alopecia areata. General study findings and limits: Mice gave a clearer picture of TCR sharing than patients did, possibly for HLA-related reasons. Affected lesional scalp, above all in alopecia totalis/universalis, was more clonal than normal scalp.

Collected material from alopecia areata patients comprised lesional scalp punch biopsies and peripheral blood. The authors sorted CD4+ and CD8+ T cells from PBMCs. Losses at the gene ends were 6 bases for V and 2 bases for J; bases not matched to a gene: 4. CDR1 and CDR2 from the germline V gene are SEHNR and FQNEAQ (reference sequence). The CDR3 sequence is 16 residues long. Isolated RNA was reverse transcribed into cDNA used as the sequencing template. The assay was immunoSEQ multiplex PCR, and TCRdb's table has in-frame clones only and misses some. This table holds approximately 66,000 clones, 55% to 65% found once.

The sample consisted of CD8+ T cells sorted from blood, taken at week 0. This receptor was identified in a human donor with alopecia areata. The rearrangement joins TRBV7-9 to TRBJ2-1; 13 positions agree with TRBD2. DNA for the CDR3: TGTGCCAGCAGGCCAGGGACTAGCGGGACCTACAATGAGCAGTTCTTC. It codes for CASRPGTSGTYNEQFF.